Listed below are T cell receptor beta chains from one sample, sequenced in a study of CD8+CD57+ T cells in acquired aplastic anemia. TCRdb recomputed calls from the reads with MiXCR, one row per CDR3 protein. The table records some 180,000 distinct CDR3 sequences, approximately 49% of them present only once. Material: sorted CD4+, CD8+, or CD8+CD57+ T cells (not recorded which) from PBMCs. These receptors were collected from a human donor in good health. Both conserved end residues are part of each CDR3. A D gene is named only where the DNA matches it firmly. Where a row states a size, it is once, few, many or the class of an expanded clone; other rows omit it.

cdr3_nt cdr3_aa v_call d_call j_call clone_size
TGTGCCAGCAGCCCAACCCCGGACAGGACTAATTCACCCCTCCACTTT CASSPTPDRTNSPLHF TRBV7-6 TRBD1 TRBJ1-6 .
TGCAGCGTCGAAGGACAGGGAATCATGAACACTGAAGCTTTCTTT CSVEGQGIMNTEAFF TRBV29-1 TRBD1 TRBJ1-1 .
TGTGCCAGCAGCTCTGGGTTAGGGACAGGGGGTACTCGGGCGCACTTC CASSSGLGTGGTRAHF TRBV11-3 TRBD1 TRBJ2-5 few
TGTGCCAGCAGTAGGACAGGACTAGATTCACCCCTCCACTTT CASSRTGLDSPLHF TRBV5-4 TRBD1 TRBJ1-6 .
TGTGCCACCAGCAGAGATACGTCGCTAGCGGGAGTAACCGGGGAGCTGTTTTTT CATSRDTSLAGVTGELFF TRBV15 TRBD2 TRBJ2-2 many
TGTGCCAGTAGTATCAATATTCAGCCCCAGCATTTT CASSINIQPQHF TRBV19 . TRBJ1-5 .
TGCAGTGCTAGAGACCAGCTTGGGGACTATGGCTACACCTTC CSARDQLGDYGYTF TRBV20-1 . TRBJ1-2 .
TGTGCCAGCAGGGAGAAGACCCAGTACTTC CASREKTQYF TRBV2 . TRBJ2-5 few
TGTGCCAGCAGGGACAGAGTCTCTGGAAACACCATATATTTT CASRDRVSGNTIYF TRBV10-3 TRBD1 TRBJ1-3 few
TGTGCCAGCAGCTTAGCCGAGGATTTGAATGAGCAGTTCTTC CASSLAEDLNEQFF TRBV7-2 . TRBJ2-1 once
TGTGCCAGCAGCTTAGGGGCGGGAAGTCCCTACAATGAGCAGTTCTTC CASSLGAGSPYNEQFF TRBV11-1 . TRBJ2-1 many
TGTGCCAGCAGCGGCCGACTAGTACGGTCGGGTGAGCAGTACTTC CASSGRLVRSGEQYF TRBV7-2 . TRBJ2-7 many
TGCAGTGCTCCGGGACATCGAAACGGCACTGAAGCTTTCTTT CSAPGHRNGTEAFF TRBV20-1 . TRBJ1-1 many
TGTGCCAGCAGCCCTCCCGGACGCTTATACGAGCAGTACTTC CASSPPGRLYEQYF TRBV7-9 . TRBJ2-7 .
TGCAGTGCTAGCGAAGGGTCAGCTAACTATGGCTACACCTTC CSASEGSANYGYTF TRBV20-1 . TRBJ1-2 .
TGTGCCAGCAGCTTCGCGGGACAGGGGGCTCAAGGCTACACCTTC CASSFAGQGAQGYTF TRBV7-9 TRBD1 TRBJ1-2 .
TGTGCCAGCAGTTACTCCCAGGGCTCCTACGAGCAGTACTTC CASSYSQGSYEQYF TRBV6-5 . TRBJ2-7 many
TGCAGTGCTAGAGCCGGTAGCGGGGCTTACGAGCAGTACTTC CSARAGSGAYEQYF TRBV20-1 TRBD2 TRBJ2-7 .
TGTGCCTGGAGTTCCGGGACAAGAAGCAATCAGCCCCAGCATTTT CAWSSGTRSNQPQHF TRBV30 . TRBJ1-5 .
TGTGCCAGCAGCTGGACAGGGAATAATTCACCTCTCCACTTT CASSWTGNNSPLHF TRBV27 TRBD1 TRBJ1-6 .
TGTGCCAGCACTGGGAGGGCAGGGGGATCCTACGAGCAGTACTTC CASTGRAGGSYEQYF TRBV2 . TRBJ2-7 .
TGTGCCATCACCCTCGATGGGGGATCAGCGACGCAGTATTTT CAITLDGGSATQYF TRBV10-3 . TRBJ2-3 .
TGCAGTGCTAGAGACAACTACGAGCAGTACTTC CSARDNYEQYF TRBV20-1 . TRBJ2-7 .
TGTGCCAGCAGGAACCCCCAACTAGCGGGAGGGCGAGGTGTCTCCGAGCAGTACTTC CASRNPQLAGGRGVSEQYF TRBV2 TRBD2 TRBJ2-7 many
TGTGCCAGCAGTTTAGCCGTAAAGAGGGGCTACACCTTC CASSLAVKRGYTF TRBV28 . TRBJ1-2 .
TGTGCCATCAGTGAGTCGGACGGGACACGGTCACCCCTCCACTTT CAISESDGTRSPLHF TRBV10-3 . TRBJ1-6 .
TGTGCCAGCAGGACAGCCGGAGGGCAGTACTTC CASRTAGGQYF TRBV2 . TRBJ2-7 .
TGTGCCAGCAGCTCCACAGGACTAGTGCTCTTT CASSSTGLVLF TRBV5-6 . TRBJ1-1 many
TGTGCCAGCAGTTTCAAGGTGGGAACTGAAGCTTTCTTT CASSFKVGTEAFF TRBV6-5 . TRBJ1-1 many
TGTGCCAGCAGCTTAGCTGCGAAGGATACGCAGTATTTT CASSLAAKDTQYF TRBV7-9 . TRBJ2-3 .
TGTGCTAGTGGTTTGGTACCTTCTGTTTGGGACAGGAACACTGAAGCTTTCTTT CASGLVPSVWDRNTEAFF TRBV12-5 TRBD1 TRBJ1-1 .
TGCAGTGCTAGACTACTAGAAGATACGCAGTATTTT CSARLLEDTQYF TRBV20-1 . TRBJ2-3 .
TGTGCCGGCAGTTACCGCTCCACAGGGCCTAATGAAAAACTGTTTTTT CAGSYRSTGPNEKLFF TRBV6-2/TRBV6-3 . TRBJ1-4 .
TGTGCCAGCAGCGTAGGGGCAGGGGTGGGCTACGAGCAGTACTTC CASSVGAGVGYEQYF TRBV9 . TRBJ2-7 .
TGTGCCACCAGTGACCCTTCCGGGAGACTCAATGAGCAGTTCTTC CATSDPSGRLNEQFF TRBV24-1 . TRBJ2-1 many
TGTGCCAGCAGCCAGGGAATCCCGGGACAGGGGGCCTACGAGCAGTACTTC CASSQGIPGQGAYEQYF TRBV2 TRBD1 TRBJ2-7 .
TGCAGCGTTCCTCAGGGGTTCAATGAGCAGTTCTTC CSVPQGFNEQFF TRBV29-1 . TRBJ2-1 few
TGTGCCAGCAGCGCGGGGTTCACCTACAATGAGCAGTTCTTC CASSAGFTYNEQFF TRBV11-2 . TRBJ2-1 .
TGCAGTGCTAGAGTAGGGTATAATTCACCCCTCCACTTT CSARVGYNSPLHF TRBV20-1 . TRBJ1-6 .